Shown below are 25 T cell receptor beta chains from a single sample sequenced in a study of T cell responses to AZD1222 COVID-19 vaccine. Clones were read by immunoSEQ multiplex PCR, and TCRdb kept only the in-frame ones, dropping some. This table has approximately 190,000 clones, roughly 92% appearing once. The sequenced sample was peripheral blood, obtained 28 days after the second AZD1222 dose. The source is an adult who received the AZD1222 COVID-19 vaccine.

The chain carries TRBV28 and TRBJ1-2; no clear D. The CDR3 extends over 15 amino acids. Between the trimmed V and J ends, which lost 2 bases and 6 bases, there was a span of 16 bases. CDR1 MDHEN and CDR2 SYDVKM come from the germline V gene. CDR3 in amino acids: CASSLPPRGTNGYTF. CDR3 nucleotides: TGTGCCAGCAGTTTACCCCCCCGGGGAACTAATGGCTACACCTTC.

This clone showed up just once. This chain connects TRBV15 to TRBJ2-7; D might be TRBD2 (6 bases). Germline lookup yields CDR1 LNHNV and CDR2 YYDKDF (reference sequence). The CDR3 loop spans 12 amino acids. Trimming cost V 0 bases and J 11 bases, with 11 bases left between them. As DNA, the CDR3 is TGTGCCACCAGCAGAGATAAGGAGCGGGAGTACTTC. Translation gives CATSRDKEREYF.

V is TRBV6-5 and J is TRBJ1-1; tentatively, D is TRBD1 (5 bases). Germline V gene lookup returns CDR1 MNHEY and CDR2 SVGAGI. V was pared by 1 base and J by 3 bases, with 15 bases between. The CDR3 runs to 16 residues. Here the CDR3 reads CASSYWGKGADTEAFF. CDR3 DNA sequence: TGTGCCAGCAGTTACTGGGGAAAAGGGGCGGACACTGAAGCTTTCTTT.

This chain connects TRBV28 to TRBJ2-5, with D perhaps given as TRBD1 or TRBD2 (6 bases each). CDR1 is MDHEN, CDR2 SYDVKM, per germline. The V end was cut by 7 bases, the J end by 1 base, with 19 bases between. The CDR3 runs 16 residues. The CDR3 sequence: CASKPGRGRGQETQYF. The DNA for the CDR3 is TGTGCCAGCAAACCCGGGCGGGGCAGGGGCCAAGAGACCCAGTACTTC.

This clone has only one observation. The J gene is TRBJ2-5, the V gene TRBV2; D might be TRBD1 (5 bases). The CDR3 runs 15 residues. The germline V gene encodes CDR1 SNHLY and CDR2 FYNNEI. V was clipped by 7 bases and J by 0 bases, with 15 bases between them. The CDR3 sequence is CASKPGRRDQETQYF. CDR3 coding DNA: TGTGCCAGCAAGCCAGGGCGCAGGGACCAAGAGACCCAGTACTTC.

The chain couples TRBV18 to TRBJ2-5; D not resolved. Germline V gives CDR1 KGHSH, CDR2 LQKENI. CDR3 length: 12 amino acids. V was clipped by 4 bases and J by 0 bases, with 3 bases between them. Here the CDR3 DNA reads TGTGCCAGCTCACAATACCAAGAGACCCAGTACTTC. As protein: CASSQYQETQYF.

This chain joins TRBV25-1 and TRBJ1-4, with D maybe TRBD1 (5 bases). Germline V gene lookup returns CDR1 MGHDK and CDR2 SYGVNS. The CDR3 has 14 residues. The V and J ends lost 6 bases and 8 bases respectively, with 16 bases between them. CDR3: CASRMRGAGEKLFF. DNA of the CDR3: TGTGCCAGCAGAATGAGAGGGGCGGGGGAAAAACTGTTTTTT.

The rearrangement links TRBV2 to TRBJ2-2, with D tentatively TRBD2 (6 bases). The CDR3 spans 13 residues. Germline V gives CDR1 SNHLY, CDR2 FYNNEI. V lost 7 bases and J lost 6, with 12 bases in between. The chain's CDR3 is CASTPPSAGELFF. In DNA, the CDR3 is TGTGCCAGCACCCCCCCTAGCGCCGGGGAGCTGTTTTTT.

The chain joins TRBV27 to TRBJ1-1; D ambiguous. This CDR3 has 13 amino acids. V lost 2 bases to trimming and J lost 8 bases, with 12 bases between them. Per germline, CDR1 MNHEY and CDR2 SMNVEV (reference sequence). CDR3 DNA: TGTGCCAGCAGTTTAGGAACTTGGGGAGAAGCTTTCTTT. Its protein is CASSLGTWGEAFF.

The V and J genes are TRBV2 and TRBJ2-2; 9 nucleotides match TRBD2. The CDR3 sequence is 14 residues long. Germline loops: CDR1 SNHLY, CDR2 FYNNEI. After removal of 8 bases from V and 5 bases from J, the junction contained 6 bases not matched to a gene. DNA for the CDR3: TGTGCCAGCCATCCTAGCGGGGTAACCGGGGAGCTGTTTTTT. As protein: CASHPSGVTGELFF.

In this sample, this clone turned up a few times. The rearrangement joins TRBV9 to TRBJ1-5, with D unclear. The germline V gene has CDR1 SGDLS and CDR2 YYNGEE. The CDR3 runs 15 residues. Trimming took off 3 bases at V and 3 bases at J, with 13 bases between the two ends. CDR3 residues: CASSADGTPNQPQHF. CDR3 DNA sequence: TGTGCCAGCAGCGCTGACGGAACTCCCAATCAGCCCCAGCATTTT.

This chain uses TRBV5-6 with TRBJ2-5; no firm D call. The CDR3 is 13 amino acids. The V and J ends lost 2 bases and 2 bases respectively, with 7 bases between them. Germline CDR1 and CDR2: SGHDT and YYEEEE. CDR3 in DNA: TGTGCCAGCAGCTTCAATCGGCAAGAGACCCAGTACTTC. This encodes CASSFNRQETQYF. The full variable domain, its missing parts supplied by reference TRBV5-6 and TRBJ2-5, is DAGVTQSPTHLIKTRGQQVTLRCSPKSGHDTVSWYQQALGQGPQFIFQYYEEEERQRGNFPDRFSGHQFPNYSSELNVNALLLGDSALYLCASSFNRQETQYFGPGTRLLVL.

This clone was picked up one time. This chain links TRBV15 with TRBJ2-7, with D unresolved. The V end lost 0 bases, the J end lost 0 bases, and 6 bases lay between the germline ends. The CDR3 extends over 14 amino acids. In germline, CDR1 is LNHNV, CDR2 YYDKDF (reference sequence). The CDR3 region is CATSRDRPSYEQYF. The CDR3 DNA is TGTGCCACCAGCAGAGATAGACCCTCCTACGAGCAGTACTTC.

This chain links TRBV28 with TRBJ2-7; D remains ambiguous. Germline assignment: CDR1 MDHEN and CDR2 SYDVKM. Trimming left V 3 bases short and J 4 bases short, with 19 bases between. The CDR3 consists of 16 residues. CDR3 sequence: CASSFSFAKRSYEQYF. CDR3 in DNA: TGTGCCAGCAGTTTCTCATTCGCAAAGCGCTCTTACGAGCAGTACTTC.

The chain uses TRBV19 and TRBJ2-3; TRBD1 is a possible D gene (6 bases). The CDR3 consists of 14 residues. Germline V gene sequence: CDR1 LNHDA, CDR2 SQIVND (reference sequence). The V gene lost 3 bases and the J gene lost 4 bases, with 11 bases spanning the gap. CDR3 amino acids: CASSINRVADTQYF. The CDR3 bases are TGTGCCAGTAGTATCAACAGGGTCGCAGATACGCAGTATTTT.

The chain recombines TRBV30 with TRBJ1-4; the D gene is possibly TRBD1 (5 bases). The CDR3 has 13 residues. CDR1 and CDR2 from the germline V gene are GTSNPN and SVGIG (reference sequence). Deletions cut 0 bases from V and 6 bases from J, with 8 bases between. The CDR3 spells CAWSVSGHEKLFF. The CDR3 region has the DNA TGTGCCTGGAGTGTATCGGGACATGAAAAACTGTTTTTT.

The CDR3 DNA follows: TGTGCCAGCAGCAACACACGGGGACAGGGGAACTATGGCTACACCTTC. This codes for CASSNTRGQGNYGYTF. The V and J genes are TRBV28 and TRBJ1-2; 10 bases agree with TRBD1. Per the germline V gene, CDR1 is MDHEN and CDR2 is SYDVKM. V was pared by 6 bases and J by 2 bases, with 9 bases of the junction left unmatched. The CDR3 is 16 residues long.

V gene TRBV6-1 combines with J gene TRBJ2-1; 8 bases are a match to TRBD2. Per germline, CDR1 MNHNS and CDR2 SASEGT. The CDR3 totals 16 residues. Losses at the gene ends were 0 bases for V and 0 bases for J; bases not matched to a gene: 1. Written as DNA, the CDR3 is TGTGCCAGCAGTGAAGCCGGGGGGGGCTCCTACAATGAGCAGTTCTTC. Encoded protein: CASSEAGGGSYNEQFF.

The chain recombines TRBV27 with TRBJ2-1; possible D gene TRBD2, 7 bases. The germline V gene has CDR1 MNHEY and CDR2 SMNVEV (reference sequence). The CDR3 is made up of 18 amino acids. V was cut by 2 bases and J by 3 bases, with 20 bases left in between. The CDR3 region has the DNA TGTGCCAGCAGTTTACTGTTAGGGGGGGTCGCCGTCTACAATGAGCAGTTCTTC. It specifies CASSLLLGGVAVYNEQFF.

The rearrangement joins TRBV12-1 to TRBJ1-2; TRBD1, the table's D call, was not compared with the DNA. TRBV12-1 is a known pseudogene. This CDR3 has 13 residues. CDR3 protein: CASSSTGDWGYTF. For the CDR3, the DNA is TGTGCCAGCAGCTCCACAGGGGATTGGGGCTACACCTTC.

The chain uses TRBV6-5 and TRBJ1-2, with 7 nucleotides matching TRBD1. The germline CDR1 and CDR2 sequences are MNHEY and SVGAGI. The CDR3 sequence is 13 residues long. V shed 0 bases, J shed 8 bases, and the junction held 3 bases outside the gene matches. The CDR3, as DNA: TGTGCCAGCAGTTACTCGAACAGGGGCGGCTACACCTTC. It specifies CASSYSNRGGYTF.

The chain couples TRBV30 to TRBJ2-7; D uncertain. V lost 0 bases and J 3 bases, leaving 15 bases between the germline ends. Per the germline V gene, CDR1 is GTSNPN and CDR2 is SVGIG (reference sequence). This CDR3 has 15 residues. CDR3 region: CAWSVSQAGGYEQYF. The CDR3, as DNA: TGTGCCTGGAGTGTTAGTCAGGCCGGCGGCTACGAGCAGTACTTC.

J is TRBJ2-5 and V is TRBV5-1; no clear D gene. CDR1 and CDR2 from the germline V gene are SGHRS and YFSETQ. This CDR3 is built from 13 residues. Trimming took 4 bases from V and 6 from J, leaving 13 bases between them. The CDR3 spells CASSPGFRQTQYF. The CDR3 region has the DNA TGCGCCAGCAGCCCGGGCTTCCGACAGACCCAGTACTTC.

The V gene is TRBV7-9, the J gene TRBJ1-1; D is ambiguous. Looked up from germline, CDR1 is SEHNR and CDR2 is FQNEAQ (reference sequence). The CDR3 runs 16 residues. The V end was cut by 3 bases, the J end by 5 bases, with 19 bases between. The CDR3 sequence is CASSLSGSGGGTEAFF. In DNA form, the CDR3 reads TGTGCCAGCAGCTTGTCTGGCTCCGGAGGTGGGACTGAAGCTTTCTTT.

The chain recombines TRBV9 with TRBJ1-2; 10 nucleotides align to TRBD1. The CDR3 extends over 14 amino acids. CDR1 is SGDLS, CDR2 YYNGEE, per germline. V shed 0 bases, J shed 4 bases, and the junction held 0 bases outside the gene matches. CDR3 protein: CASSVGDRGYGYTF. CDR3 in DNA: TGTGCCAGCAGCGTAGGGGACAGGGGCTATGGCTACACCTTC.